Listed below are T cell receptor beta chains from one sample, sequenced in a study of T cell changes during pregnancy in multiple sclerosis. The method was immunoSEQ multiplex PCR; TCRdb's version includes in-frame clones alone and lacks a portion of them. The sample lists about 39,000 clones, 91% occurring once. Here the sequenced sample was CD4+ T cells from peripheral blood mononuclear cells, taken after pregnancy. These receptors all stem from a female donor in good health, enrolled as a control in a pregnancy study. CDR3s include the opening cysteine and the closing phenylalanine or tryptophan. D genes are given only for firm matches. A row's size may be missing; if present it is once, few, many or a size class.

J | D | size | V | CDR3 | DNA
TRBJ1-1 | NA | NA | TRBV7-8 | CASSLAGGGTKVFF | TGTGCCAGCAGCTTAGCGGGAGGGGGGACTAAGGTTTTCTTT
TRBJ2-1 | TRBD2 | NA | TRBV5-1 | CASSEGLAGVNEQFF | TGCGCCAGCAGCGAGGGACTAGCGGGAGTCAATGAGCAGTTCTTC
TRBJ1-2 | TRBD1 | NA | TRBV28 | CASSSTGGNYGYTF | TGTGCCAGCAGCTCCACAGGGGGGAACTATGGCTACACCTTC
TRBJ1-1 | NA | NA | TRBV27 | CASSPRQVMNTEAFF | TGTGCCAGCAGTCCCCGACAGGTAATGAACACTGAAGCTTTCTTT
TRBJ2-3 | NA | NA | TRBV4-1 | CASSQEGQGLTDTQYF | TGCGCCAGCAGCCAAGAGGGCCAGGGCTTAACAGATACGCAGTATTTT
TRBJ2-3 | NA | NA | TRBV19 | CATAGLRLPDTQYF | TGTGCCACGGCAGGTCTCCGTTTACCAGATACGCAGTATTTT
TRBJ1-2 | NA | once | TRBV28 | CASRKEAVGYTF | TGTGCCAGCAGAAAAGAGGCCGTAGGCTACACCTTC
TRBJ1-2 | NA | NA | TRBV7-9 | CASSAMDSYGYTF | TGTGCCAGCAGCGCAATGGACAGCTATGGCTACACCTTC
TRBJ1-1 | NA | NA | TRBV19 | CASSIRSLMNTEAFF | TGTGCCAGTAGTATTCGGTCATTAATGAACACTGAAGCTTTCTTT
TRBJ2-1 | TRBD2 | NA | TRBV7-2 | CASSQTSGGDDEQFF | TGTGCCAGCAGCCAGACTAGCGGGGGGGACGATGAGCAGTTCTTC
TRBJ2-2 | NA | once | TRBV6-1 | CAIKKPTGNTGELFF | TGTGCCATTAAAAAGCCTACGGGGAACACCGGGGAGCTGTTTTTT
TRBJ2-7 | TRBD1 | NA | TRBV27 | CASSSPGGPYEQYF | TGTGCCAGCAGTTCTCCAGGGGGCCCCTACGAGCAGTACTTC
TRBJ2-3 | NA | NA | TRBV14 | CASSQVLPRGIDTQYF | TGTGCCAGCAGCCAAGTTCTCCCCAGAGGCATCGATACGCAGTATTTT
TRBJ1-6 | TRBD1 | once | TRBV7-6 | CASSHPTGEGGSPLHF | TGTGCCAGCAGCCACCCGACAGGGGAGGGAGGTTCACCCCTCCACTTT
TRBJ2-3 | TRBD2 | once | TRBV28 | CASSSGGGAPDTQYF | TGTGCCAGCAGTTCCGGCGGGGGGGCCCCAGATACGCAGTATTTT
TRBJ1-5 | NA | NA | TRBV4-2 | CASSQVSSNQPQHF | TGTGCCAGCAGCCAAGTGTCCAGTAATCAGCCCCAGCATTTT
TRBJ1-3 | NA | NA | TRBV5-5 | CASSLTPGGGGNTIYF | TGTGCCAGCAGCCTGACACCCGGCGGAGGTGGAAACACCATATATTTT
TRBJ2-7 | NA | NA | TRBV11-3 | CASSLGATSNYEQYF | TGTGCCAGCAGCTTAGGAGCGACGTCCAACTACGAGCAGTACTTC
TRBJ2-5 | NA | NA | TRBV7-2 | CASSFSRSGTQYF | TGTGCCAGCAGCTTTTCTAGGTCCGGGACCCAGTACTTC
TRBJ1-5 | TRBD1 | NA | TRBV6-6 | CASSTGTGVSQPQHF | TGTGCCAGCAGTACCGGGACAGGGGTAAGTCAGCCCCAGCATTTT
TRBJ1-2 | NA | NA | TRBV30 | CAWSVKVLDYGYTF | TGTGCCTGGAGTGTCAAAGTCTTAGACTATGGCTACACCTTC
TRBJ2-5 | TRBD1 | NA | TRBV19 | CASNLQGSETQYF | TGTGCCAGTAACCTACAGGGGTCAGAGACCCAGTACTTC
TRBJ2-6 | TRBD2 | NA | TRBV5-1 | CASSFGGTFSSGANVLTF | TGCGCCAGCAGCTTCGGGGGGACGTTCAGCTCTGGGGCCAACGTCCTGACTTTC
TRBJ2-7 | TRBD2 | NA | TRBV28 | CARREDFYEQYF | TGTGCCAGGCGGGAGGATTTCTACGAGCAGTACTTC
TRBJ2-7 | TRBD2 | NA | TRBV28 | CASSGGIAGGPWEQYF | TGTGCCAGCAGTGGAGGCATAGCGGGAGGGCCATGGGAGCAGTACTTC
TRBJ1-5 | NA | NA | TRBV6-1 | CASSEAHVGGQPQHF | TGTGCCAGCAGTGAAGCGCACGTGGGGGGGCAGCCCCAGCATTTT
TRBJ1-1 | NA | NA | TRBV19 | CASSPVEGTEAFF | TGTGCCAGTAGCCCAGTAGAGGGTACTGAAGCTTTCTTT
TRBJ2-3 | TRBD1 | NA | TRBV29-1 | CSVVGQALGDTQYF | TGCAGCGTGGTTGGACAGGCCTTGGGAGATACGCAGTATTTT
TRBJ2-1 | TRBD1 | NA | TRBV20-1 | CSAQGVRQFF | TGCAGTGCTCAGGGGGTAAGGCAGTTCTTC
TRBJ1-5 | NA | NA | TRBV18 | CASLPLERNQPQHF | TGTGCCAGCTTACCGCTTGAGCGCAATCAGCCCCAGCATTTT
TRBJ1-2 | NA | once | TRBV2 | CASSVGTGVGYTF | TGTGCCAGCAGTGTAGGGACGGGGGTGGGCTACACCTTC
TRBJ2-7 | TRBD2 | NA | TRBV4-3 | CASSQDIEGGRWSYEQYF | TGCGCCAGCAGCCAAGATATCGAGGGAGGGCGGTGGTCCTACGAGCAGTACTTC
TRBJ2-5 | TRBD1 | NA | TRBV5-6 | CASSPGQGRETQYF | TGTGCCAGCAGCCCTGGACAGGGAAGAGAGACCCAGTACTTC
TRBJ1-2 | NA | NA | TRBV18 | CASSPRLGPYGYTF | TGTGCCAGCTCACCCCGGCTAGGTCCCTATGGCTACACCTTC
TRBJ1-5 | NA | NA | TRBV11-2 | CASSEYPGDRRGQPQHF | TGTGCCAGCAGCGAATATCCCGGAGACAGGCGCGGGCAGCCCCAGCATTTT
TRBJ1-3 | NA | once | TRBV9 | CASSVSTQGMDTIYF | TGTGCCAGCAGCGTCTCCACCCAGGGGATGGACACCATATATTTT
TRBJ2-3 | NA | NA | TRBV7-2 | CASTESRGASTQYF | TGTGCCAGCACCGAAAGTCGGGGGGCGAGTACGCAGTATTTT
TRBJ2-1 | NA | once | TRBV7-2 | CASSLFDFGAEQFF | TGTGCCAGCAGCTTATTTGATTTTGGAGCAGAGCAGTTCTTC
TRBJ2-2 | TRBD2 | NA | TRBV7-8 | CASRLAGGTGELFF | TGTGCCAGCAGACTAGCGGGGGGGACCGGGGAGCTGTTTTTT
TRBJ1-2 | NA | once | TRBV2 | CASSEYVGNYGYTF | TGTGCCAGCAGTGAGTACGTCGGTAACTATGGCTACACCTTC
TRBJ1-4 | NA | NA | TRBV29-1 | CSVEDRGGEKLFF | TGCAGCGTTGAAGATCGGGGAGGTGAAAAACTGTTTTTT
TRBJ2-7 | NA | NA | TRBV10-3 | CAISRDTTYEQYF | TGTGCCATCAGCCGGGACACCACCTACGAGCAGTACTTC
TRBJ2-5 | TRBD1 | NA | TRBV2 | CASGQGYIKETQYF | TGTGCCAGCGGACAGGGGTACATAAAAGAGACCCAGTACTTC